The 28 T cell receptor beta chains listed next were all sequenced from one sample in a study of Tregs in tolerant kidney transplant recipients. Only in-frame clones appear in the TCRdb table, and some are missing; sequencing was by immunoSEQ multiplex PCR. The table includes 50,000 to 75,000 clones, less than 98% detected once. The sequenced sample was Tregs from blood, obtained before the transplant. The source of these receptors is a human donor who received a combined kidney and bone marrow transplant.

This clone was counted a single time. The chain has TRBV19 and TRBJ1-2, with 9 bases matching TRBD1. The CDR3 runs 14 residues. V shed 7 bases, J shed 0 bases, and the junction held 3 bases outside the gene matches. Germline CDR1 reads LNHDA; CDR2 reads SQIVND (reference sequence). In nucleotides, the CDR3 is TGTGCCAGTACTCGGACAGGGGCTAACTATGGCTACACCTTC. It is translated as CASTRTGANYGYTF.

The J gene is TRBJ2-7, the V gene TRBV7-2; TRBD2 aligns across 10 bases. In germline, CDR1 is SGHTA, CDR2 FQGNSA. V lost 5 bases and J lost 5; bases outside the gene matches: 18. The CDR3 consists of 18 residues. The CDR3 is CASSARTSGVSGSHEQYF. DNA for the CDR3: TGTGCCAGCAGCGCCAGGACTAGCGGAGTTTCGGGCTCTCACGAGCAGTACTTC.

This chain joins TRBV5-1 and TRBJ1-1; tentatively, D is TRBD1 (5 bases). CDR1 and CDR2 from the germline V gene are SGHRS and YFSETQ. CDR3 length: 14 residues. V was clipped by 4 bases and J by 0 bases, with 10 bases between them. The CDR3, as DNA: TGCGCCAGCAGCGGGGGGACTTTGAACACTGAAGCTTTCTTT. This encodes CASSGGTLNTEAFF.

The rearrangement uses TRBV2 and TRBJ2-6; D is unresolved. Germline V gene lookup returns CDR1 SNHLY and CDR2 FYNNEI. This CDR3 contains 14 residues. The V and J ends lost 2 bases and 1 base respectively, with 3 bases between them. CDR3 amino acids: CASSEQSGANVLTF. The CDR3 DNA reads TGTGCCAGCAGTGAACAGTCTGGGGCCAACGTCCTGACTTTC. The entire variable domain, with the rest obtained from reference TRBV2 and TRBJ2-6, is as follows: EPEVTQTPSHQVTQMGQEVILRCVPISNHLYFYWYRQILGQKVEFLVSFYNNEISEKSEIFDDQFSVERPDGSNFTLKIRSTKLEDSAMYFCASSEQSGANVLTFGAGSRLTVL.

This chain connects TRBV18 to TRBJ2-5; 7 bases line up with TRBD2. The CDR3 spans 13 residues. The junction had 3 bases not matched to a gene; V was cut back by 2 bases and J by 6 bases. The germline V gene has CDR1 KGHSH and CDR2 LQKENI. CDR3 DNA sequence: TGTGCCAGCTCACCAGGGACTATAAAGACCCAGTACTTC. Its translation: CASSPGTIKTQYF.

The chain links TRBV30 to TRBJ2-3, with TRBD2 matching over 8 bases. With V trimmed by 0 bases and J by 0 bases, 5 bases remained unmatched. This CDR3 comprises 16 residues. Germline V gives CDR1 GTSNPN, CDR2 SVGIG (reference sequence). As DNA, the CDR3 is TGTGCCTGGAGTGTACCTAGCGGGCCTAGCACAGATACGCAGTATTTT. This encodes CAWSVPSGPSTDTQYF.

This chain uses TRBV7-2 with TRBJ2-2; the D gene is possibly TRBD2 (5 bases). From germline, CDR1 is SGHTA and CDR2 FQGNSA. Trimming took 1 base from V and 2 from J, leaving 17 bases between them. This CDR3 contains 18 residues. CDR3 nucleotide sequence: TGTGCCAGCAGCTTAGAGCCCGGGGTTTCCCGAAACACCGGGGAGCTGTTTTTT. This gives the protein CASSLEPGVSRNTGELFF.

The chain joins TRBV6-6 to TRBJ2-7; D possibly corresponds to TRBD2 (5 bases). CDR3 length: 14 amino acids. Germline CDR1 is MNHNY and CDR2 is SVGAGI (reference sequence). With 4 bases removed from V and 4 bases from J, the gap between germline ends came to 14 bases. In nucleotides, the CDR3 is TGTGCCAGCAGTTCTCGGGGTAGAGGGTACGAGCAGTACTTC. This encodes CASSSRGRGYEQYF.

J is TRBJ1-4 and V is TRBV18; a weak D match, TRBD1 (5 bases). Germline assignment: CDR1 KGHSH and CDR2 LQKENI. The CDR3 totals 15 residues. V lost 4 bases to trimming and J lost 3 bases, with 12 bases between them. The CDR3 DNA reads TGTGCCAGCTCACAGGCAGGGCCGGCTAATGAAAAACTGTTTTTT. Translation: CASSQAGPANEKLFF.

This clone was detected once. The chain employs TRBV27 and TRBJ2-3; 10 bases map to TRBD2. The CDR3 extends over 16 amino acids. CDR1 MNHEY and CDR2 SMNVEV come from the germline V gene (reference sequence). V trimming: 5 bases; J trimming: 0 bases; junction bases outside the gene matches: 5. Here the CDR3 DNA reads TGTGCCAGCAGTAGGACTAGCGGTTATAGCACAGATACGCAGTATTTT. Translated, it gives CASSRTSGYSTDTQYF.

This clone came up once. This sequence joins TRBV19 and TRBJ1-4, with TRBD1 matching over 7 bases. The CDR3 loop spans 14 amino acids. Germline CDR1 is LNHDA and CDR2 is SQIVND (reference sequence). The trim removed 4 bases at V and 4 bases at J, leaving 3 bases unmatched. CDR3 DNA sequence: TGTGCCAGTAGTAAGGGGGCTTTTAATGAAAAACTGTTTTTT. Amino acid sequence: CASSKGAFNEKLFF.

The sample holds one count of this clone. V and J are TRBV5-4 and TRBJ1-2; D uncertain. Deletions cut 1 base from V and 4 bases from J, with 5 bases between. This CDR3 comprises 12 residues. In germline, CDR1 is SGHNT, CDR2 YYREEE (reference sequence). The CDR3 sequence is CASSLPSYGYTF. The CDR3, as DNA: TGTGCCAGCAGCTTGCCCAGCTATGGCTACACCTTC. The variable domain in full, completed from reference TRBV5-4 and TRBJ1-2, reads ETGVTQSPTHLIKTRGQQVTLRCSSQSGHNTVSWYQQALGQGPQFIFQYYREEENGRGNFPPRFSGLQFPNYSSELNVNALELDDSALYLCASSLPSYGYTFGSGTRLTVV.

The V gene is TRBV5-1, the J gene TRBJ2-7; tentatively, D is TRBD1 (6 bases). Germline V gives CDR1 SGHRS, CDR2 YFSETQ. CDR3 size: 14 residues. The V end was cut by 1 base, the J end by 4 bases, with 12 bases between. DNA of the CDR3: TGCGCCAGCAGCTTGCTCGACAGGAGATACGAGCAGTACTTC. This translates into CASSLLDRRYEQYF.

V is TRBV4-2 and J is TRBJ1-2; D not resolved. From germline, CDR1 is LGHNA and CDR2 YNFKEQ. V lost 1 base and J lost 5, with 14 bases in between. CDR3 length: 15 amino acids. The CDR3 nucleotides are TGTGCCAGCAGCCAAGTTAGGTCAGACACTTATGGCTACACCTTC. Its translation: CASSQVRSDTYGYTF.

This clone has a single count. This chain connects TRBV18 to TRBJ2-3, with TRBD1 as a possible D gene (7 bases). Trimming stripped 5 bases from V and 2 bases from J, with 14 bases between. This CDR3 comprises 15 residues. Germline V gene sequence: CDR1 KGHSH, CDR2 LQKENI. CDR3 sequence reads: CASSTEGAHTDTQYF. The CDR3 DNA follows: TGTGCCAGCTCAACGGAGGGGGCCCACACAGATACGCAGTATTTT.

The chain employs TRBV19 and TRBJ2-5; no clear D gene. The germline gives CDR1 LNHDA, CDR2 SQIVND (reference sequence). V was trimmed by 3 bases and J by 5 bases, leaving 10 bases between them. The CDR3 totals 13 residues. CDR3 residues: CASSINRAETQYF. DNA for the CDR3: TGTGCCAGTAGTATCAACCGAGCTGAGACCCAGTACTTC.

The chain links TRBV29-1 to TRBJ1-1; D gene uncertain. This CDR3 spans 11 amino acids. Germline lookup yields CDR1 SQVTM and CDR2 ANQGSEA. V lost 2 bases, J lost 6 bases, and 7 bases lay in between. CDR3 sequence: CSVEIRAEAFF. For the CDR3, the DNA is TGCAGCGTTGAAATACGCGCTGAAGCTTTCTTT.

The CDR3: CASSLLAVQETQYF. The CDR3 DNA sequence: TGCGCCAGCAGCTTACTAGCGGTACAAGAGACCCAGTACTTC. This sequence joins TRBV5-1 and TRBJ2-5; 8 bases fit TRBD2. Losses at the gene ends were 2 bases for V and 2 bases for J; bases not matched to a gene: 2. The CDR3 is 14 amino acids. Germline CDR1 SGHRS, CDR2 YFSETQ.

V gene TRBV18 combines with J gene TRBJ2-1, with 9 bases that match TRBD2. CDR3 length: 17 residues. Germline-derived CDR1 and CDR2 are KGHSH and LQKENI. With V trimmed by 6 bases and J by 7 bases, 16 bases remained unmatched. Here the CDR3 DNA reads TGTGCCAGCTCCCTCGGGGGGGTAGCGGGAGAGAGGAATGAGCAGTTCTTC. Protein product: CASSLGGVAGERNEQFF. Together with reference TRBV18 and TRBJ2-1, the CDR3 gives the full variable domain: NAGVMQNPRHLVRRRGQEARLRCSPMKGHSHVYWYRQLPEEGLKFMVYLQKENIIDESGMPKERFSAEFPKEGPSILRIQQVVRGDSAAYFCASSLGGVAGERNEQFFGPGTRLTVL.

The chain combines TRBV30 with TRBJ1-5; D gene unclear. V was cut by 1 base and J by 7 bases, with 11 bases left in between. The CDR3 loop spans 13 amino acids. CDR1 GTSNPN and CDR2 SVGIG come from the germline V gene (reference sequence). CDR3 DNA: TGTGCCTGGAGTGCCGACATGATCCAGCCCCAGCATTTT. This codes for CAWSADMIQPQHF.

The chain combines TRBV9 with TRBJ2-7, with D perhaps matching TRBD2 (6 bases). Per germline, CDR1 SGDLS and CDR2 YYNGEE. This CDR3 contains 13 residues. Trimming shortened V by 3 bases and J by 7 bases, and 14 bases separated the two germline ends. The CDR3 DNA follows: TGTGCCAGCAGCGAAGGACCGGGAGTTGAGCAGTACTTC. Its protein is CASSEGPGVEQYF.

The chain couples TRBV15 to TRBJ2-7, with 8 bases aligning to TRBD2. V trimming: 8 bases; J trimming: 2 bases; junction bases outside the gene matches: 5. The CDR3 has 13 amino acids. The germline V gene has CDR1 LNHNV and CDR2 YYDKDF (reference sequence). The CDR3 here is CATGPGGPYEQYF. For the CDR3, the DNA is TGTGCCACCGGGCCGGGAGGGCCCTACGAGCAGTACTTC.

The chain employs TRBV19 and TRBJ1-2; no firm D call. Per germline, CDR1 LNHDA and CDR2 SQIVND (reference sequence). V lost 1 base, J lost 6 bases, and 9 bases lay in between. The CDR3 is 13 residues long. The CDR3 loop is CASSIVSFHGYTF. CDR3 DNA: TGTGCCAGTAGTATAGTATCGTTCCATGGCTACACCTTC.

The chain has TRBV14 and TRBJ2-1; 12 bases are shared with TRBD2. Germline V CDR1 and CDR2: SGHDN, FVKESK. Trimming cost V 6 bases and J 9 bases; bases outside gene matches: 12. The CDR3 length is 16 residues. The CDR3 loop is CASRPTSGRYLGEQFF. CDR3 in DNA: TGTGCCAGCAGGCCCACTAGCGGGAGGTATCTCGGTGAGCAGTTCTTC.

The chain carries TRBV15 and TRBJ2-7; 14 bases line up with TRBD2. Germline trimming cut 0 bases from V and 5 bases from J; bases unmatched to any gene: 12. This CDR3 is built from 19 residues. Per germline, CDR1 LNHNV and CDR2 YYDKDF (reference sequence). The CDR3 region is CATSRDLRGLAGEGHEQYF. The CDR3 DNA is TGTGCCACCAGCAGAGATTTGAGGGGACTAGCGGGAGAAGGTCACGAGCAGTACTTC.

This chain links TRBV14 with TRBJ2-5; D might be TRBD2 (5 bases). Germline CDR1 is SGHDN and CDR2 is FVKESK. V lost 4 bases and J 4 bases, leaving 19 bases between the germline ends. This CDR3 is built from 16 residues. The CDR3 sequence: CASSPLPGTRIETQYF. In DNA, the CDR3 is TGTGCCAGCAGCCCCCTTCCCGGCACTAGGATAGAGACCCAGTACTTC.

The chain employs TRBV4-2 and TRBJ1-3; D remains ambiguous. Germline CDR1 is LGHNA and CDR2 is YNFKEQ. The CDR3 spans 16 residues. The V gene lost 0 bases and the J gene lost 3 bases, with 12 bases spanning the gap. The CDR3 is CASSQDEGISGNTIYF. CDR3 in DNA: TGTGCCAGCAGCCAAGATGAGGGTATAAGTGGAAACACCATATATTTT.

The J gene is TRBJ1-2, the V gene TRBV27; D is possibly TRBD1 (5 bases). Deletions cut 4 bases from V and 4 bases from J, with 13 bases between. Germline CDR1 reads MNHEY; CDR2 reads SMNVEV (reference sequence). The CDR3 contains 14 residues. CDR3: CASSSLGVTYGYTF. CDR3 nucleotide sequence: TGTGCCAGCAGTTCCCTAGGGGTTACCTATGGCTACACCTTC.